The clone carrying this T cell receptor beta chain was counted between two and nine times. The antigen is not known. This sample was taken from a study of identical twins. Study-level results: Potential partial confounding of zero-insertion analyses by invariant MAIT and iNKT cells was noted. Those out-of-frame alpha sequences shared by twins showed an excess of low generation probability.

TCRdb itself ran the 5' RACE reads through MiXCR, one entry per CDR3 protein. Of about 570,000 distinct CDR3 sequences listed, 9.6% were seen once; the top ten hold roughly 3%. Separately, the same data were catalogued under a study of yellow fever vaccine responses in identical twins.

Material for sequencing was PBMCs. This sequence was found in a woman between 18 and 29 years old in good health.

CDR3 DNA sequence: TGTGCCATCAGTGCCAGGGTAACAGACACAGATACGCAGTATTTT. This sequence encodes CAISARVTDTDTQYF. V gene TRBV10-3 combines with J gene TRBJ2-3; tentatively, D is TRBD1 (5 bases). This CDR3 comprises 15 residues. Germline-derived CDR1 and CDR2 are ENHRY and SYGVKD. Trimming removed 4 bases at V and 2 bases at J, with 13 bases between.